This passage covers 2 T cell receptor beta chains from one sample sequenced in a study of blood T cell repertoires in COVID-19. Repertoires were generated with immunoSEQ multiplex PCR, while TCRdb's copy carries only in-frame clones and drops some. This table holds roughly 50,000 clones, just under 80% found once. Sequenced input: peripheral blood. The origin of the receptors is a human donor with active or convalescent COVID-19. The donor label of this sample is uncertain.

The V gene is TRBV11-2, the J gene TRBJ2-3, with TRBD1 matching 9 bases. Germline trimming cut 4 bases from V and 6 bases from J; bases unmatched to any gene: 14. CDR1 SGHAT and CDR2 FQNNGV come from the germline V gene. This CDR3 has 17 residues. CDR3 residues: CASSSHPDRGLGDTQYF. Here the CDR3 DNA reads TGTGCCAGCAGCTCGCACCCGGACAGGGGCTTAGGGGATACGCAGTATTTT.

The sample holds one count of this clone. The chain employs TRBV7-3 and TRBJ2-7; D is perhaps TRBD1 (6 bases). Germline-derived CDR1 and CDR2 are SGHTA and FQGTGA. The V gene lost 5 bases and the J gene lost 3 bases, with 17 bases spanning the gap. The CDR3 length is 15 residues. The CDR3 coding sequence is TGTGCCAGCAGCACAAGTGGGGGACAAAACTACGAGCAGTACTTC. This gives the protein CASSTSGGQNYEQYF.